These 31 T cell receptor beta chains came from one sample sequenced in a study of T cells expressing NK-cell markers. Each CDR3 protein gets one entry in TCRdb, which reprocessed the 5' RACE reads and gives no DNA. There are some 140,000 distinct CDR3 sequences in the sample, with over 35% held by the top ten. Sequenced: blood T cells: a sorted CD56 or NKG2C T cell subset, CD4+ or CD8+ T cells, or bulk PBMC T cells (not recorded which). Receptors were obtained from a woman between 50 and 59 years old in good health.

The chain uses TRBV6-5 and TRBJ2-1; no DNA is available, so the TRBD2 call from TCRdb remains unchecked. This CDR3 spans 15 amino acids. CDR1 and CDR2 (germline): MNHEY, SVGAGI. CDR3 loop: CASSQGRAYYNEQFF.

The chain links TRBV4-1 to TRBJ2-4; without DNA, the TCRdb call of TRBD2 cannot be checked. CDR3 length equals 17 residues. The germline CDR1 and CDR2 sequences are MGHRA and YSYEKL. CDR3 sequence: CASSQTTSGLAKNIQYF.

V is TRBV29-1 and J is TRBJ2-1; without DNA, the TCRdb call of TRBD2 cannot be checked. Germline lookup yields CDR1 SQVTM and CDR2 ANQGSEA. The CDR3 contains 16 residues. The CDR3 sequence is CSVEGLAGAKYNEQFF.

The CDR3 loop is CSARQGANYGYTF. The chain combines TRBV29-1 with TRBJ1-2; lacking DNA, the TRBD1 call made by TCRdb goes unchecked. The CDR3 length is 13 residues. Per germline, CDR1 SQVTM and CDR2 ANQGSEA.

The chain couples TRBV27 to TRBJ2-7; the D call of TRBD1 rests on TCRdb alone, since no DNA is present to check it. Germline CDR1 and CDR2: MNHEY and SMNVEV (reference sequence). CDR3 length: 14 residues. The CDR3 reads CASSFIPTGGEQYF.

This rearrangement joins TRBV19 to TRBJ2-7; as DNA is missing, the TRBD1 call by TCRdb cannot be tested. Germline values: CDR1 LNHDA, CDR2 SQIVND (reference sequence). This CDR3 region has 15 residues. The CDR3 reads CASSIRDSDSGEQYF.

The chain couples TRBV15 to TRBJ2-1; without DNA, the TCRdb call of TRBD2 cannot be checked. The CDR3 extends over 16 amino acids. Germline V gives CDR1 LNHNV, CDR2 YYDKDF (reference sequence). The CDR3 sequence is CATSREGSGYYNEQFF.

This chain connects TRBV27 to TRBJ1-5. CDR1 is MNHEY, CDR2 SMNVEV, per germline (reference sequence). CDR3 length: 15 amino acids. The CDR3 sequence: CASLPWGGGNQPQHF.

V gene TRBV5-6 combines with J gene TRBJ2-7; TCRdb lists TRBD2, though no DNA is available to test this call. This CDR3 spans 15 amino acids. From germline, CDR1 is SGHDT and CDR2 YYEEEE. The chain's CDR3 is CASSPPLAENYEQYF.

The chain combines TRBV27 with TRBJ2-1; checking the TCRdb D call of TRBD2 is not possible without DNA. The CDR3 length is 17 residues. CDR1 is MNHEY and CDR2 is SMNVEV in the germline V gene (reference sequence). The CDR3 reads CASSLLGPAGGSNEQFF.

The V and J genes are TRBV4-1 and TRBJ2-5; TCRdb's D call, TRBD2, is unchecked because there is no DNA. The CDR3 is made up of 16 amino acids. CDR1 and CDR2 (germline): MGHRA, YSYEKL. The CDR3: CASSQDAGEAVGTQYF.

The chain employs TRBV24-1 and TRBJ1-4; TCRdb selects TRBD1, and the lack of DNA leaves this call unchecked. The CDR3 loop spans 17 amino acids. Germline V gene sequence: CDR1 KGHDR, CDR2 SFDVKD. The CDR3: CATSDAFTGQVPEKLFF.

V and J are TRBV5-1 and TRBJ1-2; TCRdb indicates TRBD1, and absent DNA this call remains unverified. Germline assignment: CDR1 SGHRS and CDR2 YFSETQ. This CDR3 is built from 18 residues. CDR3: CASSLAYGQGLWGNGYTF.

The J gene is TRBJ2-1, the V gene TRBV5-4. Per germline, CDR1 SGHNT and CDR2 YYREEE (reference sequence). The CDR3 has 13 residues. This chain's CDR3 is CASSLDWVNEQFF.

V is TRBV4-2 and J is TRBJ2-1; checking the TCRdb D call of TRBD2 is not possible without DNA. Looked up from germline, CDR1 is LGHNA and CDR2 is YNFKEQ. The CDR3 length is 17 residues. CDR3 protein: CASSQDPSSGIYNEQFF.

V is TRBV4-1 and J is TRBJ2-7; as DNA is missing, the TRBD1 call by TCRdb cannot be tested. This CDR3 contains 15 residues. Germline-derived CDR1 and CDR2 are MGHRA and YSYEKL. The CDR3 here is CASSQFSGQVGEQYF.

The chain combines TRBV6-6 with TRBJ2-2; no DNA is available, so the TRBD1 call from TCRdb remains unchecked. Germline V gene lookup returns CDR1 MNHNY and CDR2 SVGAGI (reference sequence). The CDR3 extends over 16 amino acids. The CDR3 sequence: CASSYVGGLYTGELFF.

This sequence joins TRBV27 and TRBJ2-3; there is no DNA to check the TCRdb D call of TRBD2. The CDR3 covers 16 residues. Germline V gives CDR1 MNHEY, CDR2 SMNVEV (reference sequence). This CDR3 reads CASSLGASTPADTQYF.

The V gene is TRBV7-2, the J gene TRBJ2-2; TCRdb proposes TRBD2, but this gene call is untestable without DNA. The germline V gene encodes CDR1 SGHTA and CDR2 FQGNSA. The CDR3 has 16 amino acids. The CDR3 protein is CASSLLGRANTGELFF.

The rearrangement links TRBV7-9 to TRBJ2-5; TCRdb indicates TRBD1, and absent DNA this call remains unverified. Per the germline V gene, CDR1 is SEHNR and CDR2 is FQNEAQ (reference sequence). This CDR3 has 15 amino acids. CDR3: CASSIGTGGWETQYF.

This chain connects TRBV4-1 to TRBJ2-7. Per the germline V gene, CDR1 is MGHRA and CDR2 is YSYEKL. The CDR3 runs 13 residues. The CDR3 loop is CASSQTSLYEQYF.

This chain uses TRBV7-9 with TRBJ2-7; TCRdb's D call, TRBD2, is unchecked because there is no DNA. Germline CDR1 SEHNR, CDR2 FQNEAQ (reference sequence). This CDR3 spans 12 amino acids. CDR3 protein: CASSSGRVEQYF.

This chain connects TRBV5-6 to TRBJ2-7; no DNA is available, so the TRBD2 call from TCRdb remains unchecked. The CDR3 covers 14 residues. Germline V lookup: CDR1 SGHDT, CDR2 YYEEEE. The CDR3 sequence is CASNLWREVYEQYF. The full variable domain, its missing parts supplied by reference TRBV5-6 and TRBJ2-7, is DAGVTQSPTHLIKTRGQQVTLRCSPKSGHDTVSWYQQALGQGPQFIFQYYEEEERQRGNFPDRFSGHQFPNYSSELNVNALLLGDSALYLCASNLWREVYEQYFGPGTRLTVT.

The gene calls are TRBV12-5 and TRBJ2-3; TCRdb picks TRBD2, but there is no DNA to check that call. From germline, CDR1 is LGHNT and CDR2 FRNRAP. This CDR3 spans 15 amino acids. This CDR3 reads CASGLLTGGTDTQYF.

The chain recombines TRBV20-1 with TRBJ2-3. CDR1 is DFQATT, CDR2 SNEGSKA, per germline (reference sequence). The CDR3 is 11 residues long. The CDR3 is CSAKVTDTQYF.

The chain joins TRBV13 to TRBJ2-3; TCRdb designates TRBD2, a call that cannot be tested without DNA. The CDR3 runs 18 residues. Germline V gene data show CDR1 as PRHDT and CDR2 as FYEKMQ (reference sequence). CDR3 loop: CASSSGETSGSSTDTQYF.

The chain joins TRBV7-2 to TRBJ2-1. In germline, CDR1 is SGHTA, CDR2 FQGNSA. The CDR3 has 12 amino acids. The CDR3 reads CASSLGRAEQFF.

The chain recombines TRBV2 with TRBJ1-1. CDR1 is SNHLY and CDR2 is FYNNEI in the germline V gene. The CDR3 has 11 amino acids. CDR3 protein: CARQSNTEAFF.

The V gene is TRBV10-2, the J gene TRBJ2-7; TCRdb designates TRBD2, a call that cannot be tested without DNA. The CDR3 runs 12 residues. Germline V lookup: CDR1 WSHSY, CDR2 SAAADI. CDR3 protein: CATTSGWYEQYF.

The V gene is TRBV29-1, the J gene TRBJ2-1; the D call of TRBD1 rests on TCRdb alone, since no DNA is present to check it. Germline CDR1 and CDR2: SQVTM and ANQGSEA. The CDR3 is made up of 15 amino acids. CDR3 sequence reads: CSVGTGASPYNEQFF.

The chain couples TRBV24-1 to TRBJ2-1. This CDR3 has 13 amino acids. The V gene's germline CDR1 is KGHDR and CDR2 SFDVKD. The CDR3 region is CATSVGPYNEQFF.